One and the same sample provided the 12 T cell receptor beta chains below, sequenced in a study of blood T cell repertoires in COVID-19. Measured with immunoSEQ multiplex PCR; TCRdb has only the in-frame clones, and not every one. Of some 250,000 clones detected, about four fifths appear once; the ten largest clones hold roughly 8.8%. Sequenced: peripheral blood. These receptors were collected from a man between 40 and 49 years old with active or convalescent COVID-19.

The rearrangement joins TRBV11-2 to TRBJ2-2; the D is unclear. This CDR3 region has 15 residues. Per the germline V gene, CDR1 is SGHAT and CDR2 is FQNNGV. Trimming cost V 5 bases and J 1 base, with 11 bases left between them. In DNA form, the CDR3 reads TGTGCCAGCAGCCCATTCCGAGGGAACACCGGGGAGCTGTTTTTT. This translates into CASSPFRGNTGELFF.

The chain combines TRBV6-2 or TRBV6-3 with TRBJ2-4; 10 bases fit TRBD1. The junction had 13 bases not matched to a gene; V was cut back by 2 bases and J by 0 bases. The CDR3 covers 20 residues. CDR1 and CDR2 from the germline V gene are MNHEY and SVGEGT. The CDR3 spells CASSYPFPGQGILAKNIQYF. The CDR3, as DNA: TGTGCCAGCAGTTACCCCTTTCCGGGACAGGGGATTTTAGCCAAAAACATTCAGTACTTC.

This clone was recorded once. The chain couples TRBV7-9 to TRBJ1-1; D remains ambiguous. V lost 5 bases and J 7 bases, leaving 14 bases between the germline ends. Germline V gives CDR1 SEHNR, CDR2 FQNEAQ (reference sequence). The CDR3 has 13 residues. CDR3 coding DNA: TGTGCCAGCAGCACTGGGCGGGCGAATGAAGCTTTCTTT. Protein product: CASSTGRANEAFF. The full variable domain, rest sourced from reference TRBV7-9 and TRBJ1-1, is DTGVSQNPRHKITKRGQNVTFRCDPISEHNRLYWYRQTLGQGPEFLTYFQNEAQLEKSRLLSDRFSAERPKGSFSTLEIQRTEQGDSAMYLCASSTGRANEAFFGQGTRLTVV.

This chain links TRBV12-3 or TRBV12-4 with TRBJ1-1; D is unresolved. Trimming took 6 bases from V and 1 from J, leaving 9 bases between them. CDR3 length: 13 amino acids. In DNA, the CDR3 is TGTGCCAGCAGGCAGGCTTGGAACACTGAAGCTTTCTTT. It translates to CASRQAWNTEAFF.

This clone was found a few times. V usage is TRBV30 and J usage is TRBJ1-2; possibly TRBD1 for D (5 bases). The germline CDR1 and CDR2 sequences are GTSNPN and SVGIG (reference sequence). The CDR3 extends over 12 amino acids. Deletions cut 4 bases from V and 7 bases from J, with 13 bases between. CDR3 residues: CAWTGGTFGYTF. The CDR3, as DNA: TGTGCCTGGACCGGGGGGACGTTTGGCTACACCTTC. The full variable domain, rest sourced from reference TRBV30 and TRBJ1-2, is SQTIHQWPATLVQPVGSPLSLECTVEGTSNPNLYWYRQAAGRGLQLLFYSVGIGQISSEVPQNLSASRPQDRQFILSSKKLLLSDSGFYLCAWTGGTFGYTFGSGTRLTVV.

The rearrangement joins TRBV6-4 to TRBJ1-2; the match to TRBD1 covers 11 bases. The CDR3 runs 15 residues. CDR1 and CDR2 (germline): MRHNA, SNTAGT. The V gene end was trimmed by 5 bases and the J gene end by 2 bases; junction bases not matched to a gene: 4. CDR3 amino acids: CASSPGTGGNYGYTF. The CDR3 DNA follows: TGTGCCAGCAGTCCCGGGACAGGGGGGAACTATGGCTACACCTTC.

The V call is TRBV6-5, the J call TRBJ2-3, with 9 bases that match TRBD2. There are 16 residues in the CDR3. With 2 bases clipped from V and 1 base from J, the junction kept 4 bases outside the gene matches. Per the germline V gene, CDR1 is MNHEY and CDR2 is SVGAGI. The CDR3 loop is CASSYGSGSGTDTQYF. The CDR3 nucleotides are TGTGCCAGCAGTTACGGTAGCGGGAGCGGCACAGATACGCAGTATTTT.

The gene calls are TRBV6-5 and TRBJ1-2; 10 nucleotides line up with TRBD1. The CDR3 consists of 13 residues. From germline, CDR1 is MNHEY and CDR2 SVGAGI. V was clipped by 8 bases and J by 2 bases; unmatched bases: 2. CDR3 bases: TGTGCCAGCCGACAGGGGGCCAACTATGGCTACACCTTC. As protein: CASRQGANYGYTF.

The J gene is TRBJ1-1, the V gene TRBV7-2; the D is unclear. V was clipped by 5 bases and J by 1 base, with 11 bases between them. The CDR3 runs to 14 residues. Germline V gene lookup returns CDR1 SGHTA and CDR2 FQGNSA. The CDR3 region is CASSDGGRNTEAFF. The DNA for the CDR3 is TGTGCCAGCAGCGATGGTGGTAGGAACACTGAAGCTTTCTTT.

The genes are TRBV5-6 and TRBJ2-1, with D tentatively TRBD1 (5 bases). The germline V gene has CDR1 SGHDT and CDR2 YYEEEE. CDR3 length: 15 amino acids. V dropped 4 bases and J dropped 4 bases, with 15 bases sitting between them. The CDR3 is CASSADRALYNEQFF. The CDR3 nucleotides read TGTGCCAGCAGCGCCGACAGAGCCTTATACAATGAGCAGTTCTTC.

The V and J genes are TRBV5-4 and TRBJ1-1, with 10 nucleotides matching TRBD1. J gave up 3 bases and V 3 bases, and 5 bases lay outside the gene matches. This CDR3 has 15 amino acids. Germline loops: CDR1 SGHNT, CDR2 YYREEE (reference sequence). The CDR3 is CASSSTDRGDTEAFF. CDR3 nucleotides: TGTGCCAGCAGCTCGACGGACAGGGGGGACACTGAAGCTTTCTTT.

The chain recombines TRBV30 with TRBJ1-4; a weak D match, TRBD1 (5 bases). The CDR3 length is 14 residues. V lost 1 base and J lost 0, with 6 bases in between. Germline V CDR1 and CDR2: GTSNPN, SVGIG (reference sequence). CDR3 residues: CAWSGQSTNEKLFF. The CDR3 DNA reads TGTGCCTGGAGTGGACAGTCAACTAATGAAAAACTGTTTTTT. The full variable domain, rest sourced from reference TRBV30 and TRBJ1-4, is SQTIHQWPATLVQPVGSPLSLECTVEGTSNPNLYWYRQAAGRGLQLLFYSVGIGQISSEVPQNLSASRPQDRQFILSSKKLLLSDSGFYLCAWSGQSTNEKLFFGSGTQLSVL.